These 20 T cell receptor beta chains share one sample of origin, sequenced in a study of beta chain features in type 1 diabetes. Reverse transcribing all isolated RNA meant expressed TCRB transcripts were sequenced. Sequencing was performed with immunoSEQ multiplex PCR; in TCRdb, only in-frame clones are kept and a portion is missing. This sample has roughly 300,000 clones; roughly 8% occur once, and the top ten carry 0.44%. The sequenced sample was central memory CD4+ T cells from blood. These receptors were obtained from a woman aged 18-35 years in good health.

The chain is built from TRBV19 and TRBJ2-3, with a weak D call TRBD2 (6 bases). This CDR3 spans 13 amino acids. The V end lost 5 bases, the J end lost 5 bases, and 11 bases lay between the germline ends. Germline CDR1 reads LNHDA; CDR2 reads SQIVND (reference sequence). The chain's CDR3 is CASSLRGKDTQYF. Written as DNA, the CDR3 is TGTGCCAGTAGTCTCCGGGGGAAAGATACGCAGTATTTT.

This clone was counted a few times. This chain joins TRBV19 and TRBJ1-1; D unclear. V lost 7 bases, J lost 1 base, and 13 bases lay in between. The CDR3 covers 14 residues. CDR1 is LNHDA, CDR2 SQIVND, per germline (reference sequence). CDR3 bases: TGTGCCAGTACAGGCCCGCACGGGAACACTGAAGCTTTCTTT. This translates into CASTGPHGNTEAFF.

This clone turned up a few times. The chain joins TRBV4-2 to TRBJ2-6; 8 nucleotides match TRBD1. The CDR3 has 19 residues. The V gene's germline CDR1 is LGHNA and CDR2 YNFKEQ. After removal of 4 bases from V and 0 bases from J, the junction contained 11 bases not matched to a gene. The CDR3 region has the DNA TGTGCCAGCAGCCCTATAACCGGGACAGGAACCTCTGGGGCCAACGTCCTGACTTTC. Translation gives CASSPITGTGTSGANVLTF.

This clone was recorded a few times. The V gene is TRBV4-2, the J gene TRBJ1-2, with 11 bases fitting TRBD1. The germline gives CDR1 LGHNA, CDR2 YNFKEQ. The CDR3 runs to 17 residues. J was trimmed by 4 bases and V by 1 base; bases with no gene match: 8. CDR3 nucleotides: TGTGCCAGCAGCCAAGCGTTGGACAGGGGGCGGGGCTATGGCTACACCTTC. Encoded protein: CASSQALDRGRGYGYTF.

This clone has at least ten counts. The rearrangement joins TRBV27 to TRBJ2-2; maybe TRBD1 (5 bases). This CDR3 is 14 amino acids long. The germline V and J ends were trimmed by 6 bases and 5 bases, with 13 bases remaining between them. Germline CDR1 reads MNHEY; CDR2 reads SMNVEV (reference sequence). This CDR3 reads CASRVGRATGELFF. In DNA, the CDR3 is TGTGCCAGCAGGGTTGGCAGGGCTACCGGGGAGCTGTTTTTT.

Only a few counts were recorded for this clone. The rearrangement uses TRBV6-5 and TRBJ1-6; maybe TRBD1 (6 bases). V was shortened by 8 bases and J by 10 bases, with 18 bases between the two germline ends. The CDR3 length is 14 residues. CDR1 and CDR2 (germline): MNHEY, SVGAGI. The DNA of the CDR3 is TGTGCCAGCCGGGACACAATAATTCCATCACCCCTCCACTTT. It translates to CASRDTIIPSPLHF.

This clone was recorded many times. The chain employs TRBV28 and TRBJ1-2; D may be TRBD1 (6 bases). This CDR3 contains 13 residues. CDR1 and CDR2 from the germline V gene are MDHEN and SYDVKM. Between the trimmed V and J ends, which lost 5 bases and 7 bases, there was a span of 14 bases. The CDR3 nucleotides read TGTGCCAGCAGTGTAATAAACAGGGTTGGCTACACCTTC. Its translation: CASSVINRVGYTF.

In this sample, this clone turned up a few times. The chain recombines TRBV19 with TRBJ2-7, with unresolved D. V shed 5 bases and J shed 0 bases, with 8 bases lying between them. This CDR3 spans 13 amino acids. The germline gives CDR1 LNHDA, CDR2 SQIVND (reference sequence). CDR3 sequence: CASSFQDSYEQYF. In DNA, the CDR3 is TGTGCCAGTAGTTTCCAGGACTCCTACGAGCAGTACTTC.

This clone was observed a few times. The chain uses TRBV4-2 and TRBJ2-5, with unresolved D. CDR1 is LGHNA, CDR2 YNFKEQ, per germline. This CDR3 is 16 amino acids long. Trimming pared 4 bases from V and 4 bases from J, leaving 19 bases between. CDR3: CASSPLEGFDGETQYF. DNA of the CDR3: TGTGCCAGCAGCCCCCTGGAAGGGTTTGATGGAGAGACCCAGTACTTC.

The chain uses TRBV5-6 and TRBJ2-7; no definite D call. Germline V gives CDR1 SGHDT, CDR2 YYEEEE. Trimming took 2 bases from V and 3 from J, leaving 6 bases between them. This CDR3 has 12 amino acids. As DNA, the CDR3 is TGTGCCAGCAGCTTACCTAGCTACGAGCAGTACTTC. Residues: CASSLPSYEQYF.

In its sample, this clone was seen a few times. The chain employs TRBV9 and TRBJ1-2, with 7 bases aligning to TRBD1. Per germline, CDR1 SGDLS and CDR2 YYNGEE. V shed 5 bases, J shed 0 bases, and the junction held 4 bases outside the gene matches. The CDR3 sequence is 14 residues long. The DNA for the CDR3 is TGTGCCAGCAGTTTAGGACAGGCTAACTATGGCTACACCTTC. This encodes CASSLGQANYGYTF.

This clone was counted a few times. This chain connects TRBV28 to TRBJ2-3, with TRBD2 identical over 12 bases. Germline loops: CDR1 MDHEN, CDR2 SYDVKM. The ends lost 2 bases at V and 7 bases at J; junction bases unmatched: 10. This CDR3 has 17 amino acids. The CDR3: CASSLNPSGRADHTQYF. The CDR3 nucleotides read TGTGCCAGCAGTTTAAATCCTAGCGGGAGGGCCGATCATACGCAGTATTTT.

The J gene is TRBJ2-7, the V gene TRBV7-2; 11 positions agree with TRBD2. Germline V gene lookup returns CDR1 SGHTA and CDR2 FQGNSA. The CDR3 extends over 16 amino acids. V lost 5 bases and J lost 5; bases outside the gene matches: 11. CDR3 sequence: CASSTHSGRARNEQYF. Here the CDR3 DNA reads TGTGCCAGCAGCACCCATAGCGGGAGGGCCCGGAACGAGCAGTACTTC. The full variable domain, in which reference TRBV7-2 and TRBJ2-7 provide the parts outside the CDR3, is GAGVSQSPSNKVTEKGKDVELRCDPISGHTALYWYRQSLGQGLEFLIYFQGNSAPDKSGLPSDRFSAERTGGSVSTLTIQRTQQEDSAVYLCASSTHSGRARNEQYFGPGTRLTVT.

The chain combines TRBV7-3 with TRBJ2-5; a weak D match, TRBD2 (5 bases). V was shortened by 5 bases and J by 5 bases, with 12 bases between the two germline ends. CDR1 and CDR2 from the germline V gene are SGHTA and FQGTGA. CDR3 size: 13 residues. CDR3 amino acids: CASSPSPGETQYF. The CDR3 DNA follows: TGTGCCAGCAGCCCTAGCCCCGGGGAGACCCAGTACTTC.

The chain carries TRBV11-3 and TRBJ1-2, with 7 bases lining up with TRBD1. Unmatched junction bases numbered 6, after V lost 2 bases and J lost 3 bases. The CDR3 covers 15 residues. Germline CDR1 reads SGHNT; CDR2 reads YENEEA. Written as DNA, the CDR3 is TGTGCCAGCAGCTTATCTAGGGACAGACACTATGGCTACACCTTC. It codes for CASSLSRDRHYGYTF.

This clone was counted only a few times. The chain carries TRBV18 and TRBJ1-5; D unclear. Germline lookup yields CDR1 KGHSH and CDR2 LQKENI. CDR3 length: 13 amino acids. V was trimmed by 4 bases and J by 5 bases, leaving 9 bases between them. CDR3 coding DNA: TGTGCCAGCTCACGGAACGATGATCAGCCCCAGCATTTT. As protein: CASSRNDDQPQHF.

This clone was picked up a small number of times. The genes are TRBV5-6 and TRBJ1-5, with D hard to call. Deletions cut 0 bases from V and 6 bases from J, with 10 bases between. This CDR3 has 14 residues. Germline assignment: CDR1 SGHDT and CDR2 YYEEEE. CDR3 sequence (DNA): TGTGCCAGCAGCTTGGAACGGGAAGGTCAGCCCCAGCATTTT. Translating gives CASSLEREGQPQHF.

This clone was recorded a few times. V is TRBV6-6 and J is TRBJ1-2, with 8 nucleotides matching TRBD1. The V gene end was trimmed by 0 bases and the J gene end by 4 bases; junction bases not matched to a gene: 4. The CDR3 sequence is 15 residues long. CDR1 and CDR2 (germline): MNHNY, SVGAGI (reference sequence). CDR3 DNA sequence: TGTGCCAGCAGTTACTCGACAGGGGAGGTCTATGGCTACACCTTC. It yields the protein CASSYSTGEVYGYTF.

This clone came up many times. The rearrangement uses TRBV28 and TRBJ1-5; D gene uncertain. This CDR3 spans 12 amino acids. Germline CDR1 reads MDHEN; CDR2 reads SYDVKM. Between the trimmed V and J ends, which lost 5 bases and 5 bases, there was a span of 7 bases. CDR3 sequence (DNA): TGTGCCAGCAGTCCCGGCCATCAGCCCCAGCATTTT. Protein sequence: CASSPGHQPQHF.

This clone has a handful of counts. One base away lies a much larger clone, so this may be a sequencing read error. The J gene is TRBJ2-1, the V gene TRBV7-3, with D possibly matching TRBD1 (6 bases). Germline V gives CDR1 SGHTA, CDR2 FQGTGA. The CDR3 totals 13 residues. Trimming stripped 4 bases from V and 5 bases from J, with 9 bases between. CDR3 in amino acids: CASSSGQHNEQFF. In nucleotides, the CDR3 is TGTGCCAGCAGCTCCGGACAGCACAATGAGCAGTTCTTC.